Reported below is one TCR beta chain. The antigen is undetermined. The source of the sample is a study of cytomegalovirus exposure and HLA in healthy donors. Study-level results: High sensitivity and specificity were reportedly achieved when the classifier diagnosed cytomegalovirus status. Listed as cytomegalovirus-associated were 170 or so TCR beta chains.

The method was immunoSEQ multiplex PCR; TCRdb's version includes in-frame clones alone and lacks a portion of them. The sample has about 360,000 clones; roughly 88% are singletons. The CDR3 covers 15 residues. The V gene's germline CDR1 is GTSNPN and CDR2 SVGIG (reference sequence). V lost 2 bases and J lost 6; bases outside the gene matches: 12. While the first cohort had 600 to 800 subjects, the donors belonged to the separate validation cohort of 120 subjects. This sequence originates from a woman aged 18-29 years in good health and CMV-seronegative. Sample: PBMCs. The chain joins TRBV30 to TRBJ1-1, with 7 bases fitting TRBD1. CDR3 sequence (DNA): TGTGCCTGGAGTCCTCCCCGACAGGGTCCAGCTGAAGCTTTCTTT. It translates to CAWSPPRQGPAEAFF.